The 27 T cell receptor beta chains given below trace back to one sample, sequenced in a study of blood T cell repertoires in COVID-19. TCRdb keeps only in-frame clones here, not all; method: immunoSEQ multiplex PCR. The sample has 250,000 to 300,000 clones; approximately 85% are singletons. Source material: PBMCs or T cells enriched from blood (not recorded which). Receptor source: a woman aged 50 to 65 who had been exposed to COVID-19.

This chain connects TRBV5-4 to TRBJ1-1; TRBD1 aligns across 7 bases. Per germline, CDR1 SGHNT and CDR2 YYREEE (reference sequence). V shed 3 bases, J shed 1 base, and the junction held 12 bases outside the gene matches. The CDR3 totals 17 residues. The CDR3 spells CASSSSRPRDRNTEAFF. The CDR3 DNA sequence: TGTGCCAGCAGCTCATCACGGCCCCGGGACAGGAACACTGAAGCTTTCTTT.

The chain joins TRBV6-1 to TRBJ1-2; maybe TRBD1 (5 bases). V was shortened by 1 base and J by 0 bases, with 12 bases between the two germline ends. CDR3 length equals 16 residues. Germline values: CDR1 MNHNS, CDR2 SASEGT. The DNA for the CDR3 is TGTGCCAGCAGTGAAGGAAGAGAAGGGGCTAACTATGGCTACACCTTC. Amino acids: CASSEGREGANYGYTF.

To note about this clone: The identical CDR3 is also encoded by other nucleotide sequences in the sample. The rearrangement joins TRBV7-2 to TRBJ2-7; no firm D call. Per germline, CDR1 SGHTA and CDR2 FQGNSA. V was shortened by 1 base and J by 4 bases, with 5 bases between the two germline ends. The CDR3 has 12 residues. The CDR3 DNA reads as TGTGCCAGCAGCTTAGAGAGTTACGAGCAGTACTTC. It translates to CASSLESYEQYF.

This chain uses TRBV21-1 with TRBJ1-5. TRBV21-1 is listed as a pseudogene. The CDR3 contains 12 residues. CDR3 sequence reads: CASSNTHQPQHF. CDR3 nucleotide sequence: TGTGCCAGCAGCAATACTCACCAGCCCCAGCATTTT.

The chain joins TRBV29-1 to TRBJ1-2, with a weak D call TRBD1 (5 bases). CDR1 and CDR2 from the germline V gene are SQVTM and ANQGSEA. The germline V and J ends were trimmed by 3 bases and 10 bases, with 18 bases remaining between them. CDR3 length: 13 amino acids. The CDR3 loop reads CSVDSAGLVHYTF. CDR3 nucleotide sequence: TGCAGCGTTGATAGTGCAGGGCTGGTGCACTACACCTTC.

A note on this clone: This CDR3 is also generated by other DNA sequences in the sample. The V gene is TRBV11-2, the J gene TRBJ1-4; 7 bases are shared with TRBD1. The J segment lost 5 bases and the V segment lost 5 bases, leaving 5 bases of the junction unmatched. There are 14 residues in the CDR3. Germline V CDR1 and CDR2: SGHAT, FQNNGV. The CDR3: CASSLNRGNEKLFF. In nucleotides, the CDR3 is TGTGCCAGCAGCCTTAACAGGGGAAATGAAAAACTGTTTTTT.

This clone has a single count. The chain joins TRBV6-5 to TRBJ2-2; D is possibly TRBD2 (6 bases). There are 14 residues in the CDR3. V was shortened by 11 bases and J by 5 bases, with 18 bases between the two germline ends. Germline V lookup: CDR1 MNHEY, CDR2 SVGAGI. The CDR3 protein is CAGGKGWRTGELFF. The CDR3 nucleotides read TGTGCCGGGGGGAAGGGGTGGCGGACCGGGGAGCTGTTTTTT.

The J gene is TRBJ2-1, the V gene TRBV11-2; the D gene is possibly TRBD1 (5 bases). Per the germline V gene, CDR1 is SGHAT and CDR2 is FQNNGV. This CDR3 has 14 amino acids. V lost 3 bases, J lost 9 bases, and 15 bases lay in between. This CDR3 reads CASSFSAKQGEQFF. In DNA form, the CDR3 reads TGTGCCAGCAGCTTCTCCGCCAAGCAGGGTGAGCAGTTCTTC. Based on the CDR3 plus reference TRBV11-2 and TRBJ2-1, the full variable domain is EAGVAQSPRYKIIEKRQSVAFWCNPISGHATLYWYQQILGQGPKLLIQFQNNGVVDDSQLPKDRFSAERLKGVDSTLKIQPAKLEDSAVYLCASSFSAKQGEQFFGPGTRLTVL.

This clone was counted a few times. V usage is TRBV7-2 and J usage is TRBJ1-4, with D possibly being TRBD1 (5 bases). The CDR3 length is 16 residues. Germline CDR1 is SGHTA and CDR2 is FQGNSA. Trimming removed 3 bases from V and 8 bases from J, with 19 bases in between. This chain's CDR3 is CASSFGATAFGEKLFF. In DNA, the CDR3 is TGTGCCAGCAGCTTTGGGGCTACCGCCTTTGGGGAAAAACTGTTTTTT.

The chain employs TRBV19 and TRBJ2-7, with a weak D call TRBD2 (5 bases). Trimming pared 1 base from V and 1 base from J, leaving 14 bases between. This CDR3 spans 16 amino acids. Germline CDR1 is LNHDA and CDR2 is SQIVND (reference sequence). The CDR3 DNA reads TGTGCCAGTAGTATAGGTAGCGCCCTCGGATCCTACGAGCAGTACTTC. As protein: CASSIGSALGSYEQYF.

The rearrangement uses TRBV7-2 and TRBJ1-1; D is perhaps TRBD1 (6 bases). Germline CDR1 and CDR2: SGHTA and FQGNSA. The CDR3 spans 15 residues. V gave up 4 bases and J gave up 5 bases, with 17 bases separating them. Here the CDR3 reads CASSYIEGGVTEAFF. CDR3 DNA: TGTGCCAGCAGCTACATAGAAGGGGGTGTAACTGAAGCTTTCTTT.

The rearrangement joins TRBV2 to TRBJ1-2, with D hard to call. The V end lost 8 bases, the J end lost 0 bases, and 10 bases lay between the germline ends. The germline V gene has CDR1 SNHLY and CDR2 FYNNEI. CDR3 size: 13 residues. As DNA, the CDR3 is TGTGCCAGCGCTCCATTAGCTAACTATGGCTACACCTTC. Its translation is CASAPLANYGYTF.

This clone was seen only once. The CDR3 region is CASSQRGVNTEAFF. DNA of the CDR3: TGTGCCAGCAGCCAGCGGGGTGTGAACACTGAAGCTTTCTTT. The chain combines TRBV3-1 (or the pseudogene TRBV3-2) with TRBJ1-1; D ambiguous. Trimming left V 3 bases short and J 0 bases short, with 8 bases between. The CDR3 spans 14 residues. Germline CDR1 and CDR2: LGHDT and YNNKEL (reference sequence).

The rearrangement links TRBV19 to TRBJ1-3; the D is unclear. The CDR3 is made up of 12 amino acids. Germline V lookup: CDR1 LNHDA, CDR2 SQIVND (reference sequence). V lost 7 bases and J lost 4, with 8 bases in between. The CDR3 spells CASNEGGNTIYF. The DNA for the CDR3 is TGTGCCAGTAATGAGGGAGGAAACACCATATATTTT. Together with reference TRBV19 and TRBJ1-3, the CDR3 gives the full variable domain: DGGITQSPKYLFRKEGQNVTLSCEQNLNHDAMYWYRQDPGQGLRLIYYSQIVNDFQKGDIAEGYSVSREKKESFPLTVTSAQKNPTAFYLCASNEGGNTIYFGEGSWLTVV.

This chain uses TRBV2 with TRBJ2-3; tentatively, D is TRBD2 (7 bases). V dropped 7 bases and J dropped 4 bases, with 9 bases sitting between them. Germline CDR1 and CDR2: SNHLY and FYNNEI. The CDR3 has 12 amino acids. The CDR3 nucleotides are TGTGCCAGCAAGGGGGGGGCAGATACGCAGTATTTT. This codes for CASKGGADTQYF.

V gene TRBV29-1 combines with J gene TRBJ2-6, with D possibly matching TRBD2 (6 bases). Germline V gene lookup returns CDR1 SQVTM and CDR2 ANQGSEA. The CDR3 is made up of 17 amino acids. V shed 7 bases and J shed 0 bases, with 19 bases lying between them. The CDR3 sequence: CSAEEEGPSSGANVLTF. The CDR3 coding sequence is TGCAGCGCTGAGGAGGAGGGACCGAGCTCTGGGGCCAACGTCCTGACTTTC. Looking up the rest from reference TRBV29-1 and TRBJ2-6 gives the full variable domain: SAVISQKPSRDICQRGTSLTIQCQVDSQVTMMFWYRQQPGQSLTLIATANQGSEATYESGFVIDKFPISRPNLTFSTLTVSNMSPEDSSIYLCSAEEEGPSSGANVLTFGAGSRLTVL.

The rearrangement links TRBV7-2 to TRBJ1-2, with 8 bases fitting TRBD1. From germline, CDR1 is SGHTA and CDR2 FQGNSA. This CDR3 contains 13 residues. The ends lost 3 bases at V and 5 bases at J; junction bases unmatched: 2. CDR3 loop: CASSLTGAYGYTF. DNA of the CDR3: TGTGCCAGCAGCTTGACAGGGGCTTATGGCTACACCTTC.

This clone has a single count. The chain carries TRBV7-9 and TRBJ1-2; TRBD1 matches 12 bases. Germline V CDR1 and CDR2: SEHNR, FQNEAQ (reference sequence). V shed 7 bases and J 8 bases; nucleotides not matched to a gene: 8. The CDR3 spans 14 residues. The CDR3 nucleotides are TGTGCCAGCAACCCGGGACAGGGGGCGGAGGGCTACACCTTC. Translating it yields CASNPGQGAEGYTF.

The rearrangement links TRBV5-4 to TRBJ1-1; D perhaps matches TRBD1 (5 bases). The CDR3 is 14 amino acids. The germline CDR1 and CDR2 sequences are SGHNT and YYREEE (reference sequence). Trimming pared 6 bases from V and 5 bases from J, leaving 17 bases between. Written as DNA, the CDR3 is TGTGCCAGCACCTTTGCGGGGGGTGTGACTGAAGCTTTCTTT. This sequence encodes CASTFAGGVTEAFF.

In nucleotides, the CDR3 is TGTGCCTGGAACTGGGCCTCCTCTGGAAACACCATATATTTT. Its protein product is CAWNWASSGNTIYF. The chain couples TRBV30 to TRBJ1-3; the D is unclear. The CDR3 has 14 residues. Looked up from germline, CDR1 is GTSNPN and CDR2 is SVGIG (reference sequence). V dropped 4 bases and J dropped 0 bases, with 10 bases sitting between them.

The chain carries TRBV27 and TRBJ2-1, with a tentative D call TRBD2 (6 bases). Germline CDR1 is MNHEY and CDR2 is SMNVEV (reference sequence). The CDR3 sequence is 15 residues long. The V end lost 6 bases, the J end lost 3 bases, and 15 bases lay between the germline ends. Written as DNA, the CDR3 is TGTGCCAGCAGCCACGGGACTCGGAGCTACAATGAGCAGTTCTTC. This translates into CASSHGTRSYNEQFF.

CDR3: CASSRRTGMNTEAFF. The DNA of the CDR3 is TGCGCCAGCAGCCGAAGGACAGGGATGAACACTGAAGCTTTCTTT. This rearrangement joins TRBV4-3 to TRBJ1-1; 8 nucleotides agree with TRBD1. The germline V gene has CDR1 LGHNA and CDR2 YSLEER. V lost 4 bases to trimming and J lost 0 bases; unmatched junction nucleotides: 4. The CDR3 covers 15 residues.

In this sample, this clone turned up once. The genes are TRBV18 and TRBJ2-5, with 8 bases fitting TRBD1. From germline, CDR1 is KGHSH and CDR2 LQKENI. J lost 4 bases, V lost 4 bases, and 5 bases had no gene match. This CDR3 has 14 amino acids. CDR3 sequence (DNA): TGTGCCAGCTCACAGACAGGGGTCGTAGAGACCCAGTACTTC. This translates into CASSQTGVVETQYF.

The gene calls are TRBV3-1 (or the pseudogene TRBV3-2) and TRBJ1-1, with D unclear. The CDR3 spans 13 residues. V lost 0 bases to trimming and J lost 3 bases, with 5 bases between them. The germline V gene encodes CDR1 LGHDT and CDR2 YNNKEL (reference sequence). The CDR3 spells CASSQDLYTEAFF. DNA of the CDR3: TGTGCCAGCAGCCAAGATCTGTACACTGAAGCTTTCTTT.

The chain is built from TRBV11-2 and TRBJ1-6; D is unresolved. The CDR3 has 19 amino acids. Looked up from germline, CDR1 is SGHAT and CDR2 is FQNNGV. Trimming shortened V by 2 bases and J by 2 bases, and 19 bases separated the two germline ends. CDR3 amino acids: CASSLRRERGWTYNSPLHF. CDR3 nucleotide sequence: TGTGCCAGCAGCTTACGTCGCGAGCGGGGATGGACCTATAATTCACCCCTCCACTTT. Drawing the rest from reference TRBV11-2 and TRBJ1-6, the complete variable domain is EAGVAQSPRYKIIEKRQSVAFWCNPISGHATLYWYQQILGQGPKLLIQFQNNGVVDDSQLPKDRFSAERLKGVDSTLKIQPAKLEDSAVYLCASSLRRERGWTYNSPLHFGNGTRLTVT.

J is TRBJ2-3 and V is TRBV4-1; 8 bases are shared with TRBD1. Germline assignment: CDR1 MGHRA and CDR2 YSYEKL. With 0 bases clipped from V and 6 bases from J, the junction kept 5 bases outside the gene matches. The CDR3 runs 15 residues. The CDR3: CASSQEGQGSDTQYF. The CDR3 DNA follows: TGCGCCAGCAGCCAAGAAGGACAGGGCTCGGATACGCAGTATTTT.

This clone has only one observation. The same CDR3 is also encoded by other DNA sequences in this sample. The V gene is TRBV19, the J gene TRBJ1-3; the D is unclear. Germline V gene sequence: CDR1 LNHDA, CDR2 SQIVND (reference sequence). Between the trimmed V and J ends, which lost 7 bases and 1 base, there was a span of 11 bases. This CDR3 is 14 amino acids long. This CDR3 is CASTTTGSGNTIYF. The CDR3 DNA is TGTGCCAGTACCACAACGGGTTCTGGAAACACCATATATTTT.